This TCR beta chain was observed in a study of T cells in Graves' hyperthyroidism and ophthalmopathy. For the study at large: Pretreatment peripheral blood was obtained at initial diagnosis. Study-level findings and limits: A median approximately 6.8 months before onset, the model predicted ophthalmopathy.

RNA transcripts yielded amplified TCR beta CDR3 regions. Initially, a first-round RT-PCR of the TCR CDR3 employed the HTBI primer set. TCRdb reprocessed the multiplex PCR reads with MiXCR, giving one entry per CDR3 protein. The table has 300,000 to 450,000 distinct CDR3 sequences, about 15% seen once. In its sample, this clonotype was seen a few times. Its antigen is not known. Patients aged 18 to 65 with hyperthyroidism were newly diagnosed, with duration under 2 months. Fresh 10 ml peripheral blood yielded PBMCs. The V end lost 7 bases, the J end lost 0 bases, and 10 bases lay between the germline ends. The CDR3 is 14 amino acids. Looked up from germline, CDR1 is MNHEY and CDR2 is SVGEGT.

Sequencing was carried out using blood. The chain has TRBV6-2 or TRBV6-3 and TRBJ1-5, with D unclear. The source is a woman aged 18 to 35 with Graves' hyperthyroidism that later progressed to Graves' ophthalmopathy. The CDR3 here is CASTQFYSNQPQHF. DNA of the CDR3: TGTGCCAGCACCCAGTTCTATAGCAATCAGCCCCAGCATTTT.